This T cell receptor beta chain was recovered during a study of identical twins. MiXCR was run by TCRdb on the 5' RACE reads, yielding one entry per CDR3 protein. There are 100,000 to 110,000 distinct CDR3 sequences in the sample; just under 6% occur only once, and about 12% lies in the top ten. In germline, CDR1 is SEHNR, CDR2 FQNEAQ (reference sequence). Trimming removed 5 bases at V and 2 bases at J, with 16 bases between. CDR3 length: 15 amino acids. Source material: memory T cells sorted from blood. This clonotype originated in a woman in her 50s in good health. The chain combines TRBV7-9 with TRBJ2-7; D is possibly TRBD2 (6 bases). The CDR3 loop is CASSRTDYPTYEQYF. The CDR3 DNA is TGTGCCAGCAGCCGCACGGACTACCCCACCTACGAGCAGTACTTC.